The 5 T cell receptor beta chains given below trace back to one sample, sequenced in a study of shared clonotypes between healthy human individuals. Sequencing was performed with immunoSEQ multiplex PCR; in TCRdb, only in-frame clones are kept and a portion is missing. The profile shows 660,000 or so clones, approximately 96% of them singletons. Naive CD8 populations comprised CD45RO-negative cells positively selected for CCR7, excluding terminally differentiated effector memory CD45RA+ cells. Sequences were obtained from naive CD8+ T cells sorted from blood. Every receptor here comes from a woman aged 25 to 39 in good health.

The chain joins TRBV7-2 to TRBJ2-1; 7 bases map to TRBD1. The CDR3 loop spans 14 amino acids. J gave up 5 bases and V 2 bases, and 3 bases lay outside the gene matches. In germline, CDR1 is SGHTA, CDR2 FQGNSA. DNA for the CDR3: TGTGCCAGCAGCTTATCCGACAGGGACAATGAGCAGTTCTTC. The encoded protein is CASSLSDRDNEQFF.

The chain has TRBV7-9 and TRBJ1-5; D gene ambiguous. CDR3 size: 12 residues. V shed 5 bases and J shed 3 bases, with 5 bases lying between them. Germline V gene sequence: CDR1 SEHNR, CDR2 FQNEAQ (reference sequence). In DNA, the CDR3 is TGTGCCAGCAGCCGGAACAATCAGCCCCAGCATTTT. Its translation is CASSRNNQPQHF.

The chain is built from TRBV27 and TRBJ2-7, with 7 bases matching TRBD2. V lost 1 base to trimming and J lost 7 bases; unmatched junction nucleotides: 13. There are 16 residues in the CDR3. Germline CDR1 MNHEY, CDR2 SMNVEV (reference sequence). In nucleotides, the CDR3 is TGTGCCAGCAGTTTATTTTGGGACTACTCCCTTCAGGAGCAGTACTTC. This codes for CASSLFWDYSLQEQYF.

This clone showed up just once. The gene calls are TRBV2 and TRBJ1-2; no reliable D call. CDR1 is SNHLY and CDR2 is FYNNEI in the germline V gene. V lost 3 bases to trimming and J lost 1 base, with 6 bases between them. The CDR3 contains 13 residues. The CDR3 DNA reads TGTGCCAGCAGTGATTCCTTTAACTATGGCTACACCTTC. Encoded protein: CASSDSFNYGYTF.

This clone was observed a handful of times. This chain links TRBV28 with TRBJ1-2, with TRBD1 as a possible D gene (5 bases). The V gene lost 3 bases and the J gene lost 3 bases, with 8 bases spanning the gap. The CDR3 consists of 13 residues. Germline V gene lookup returns CDR1 MDHEN and CDR2 SYDVKM. CDR3 amino acids: CASSLAGDYGYTF. CDR3 DNA sequence: TGTGCCAGCAGTTTGGCGGGGGACTATGGCTACACCTTC.